The 30 T cell receptor beta chains below all came from one sample that was sequenced in a study of regulatory T cells in long-lasting Graves disease. Time point of the sample: persistent/refractory GD, antithyroid drugs over 5 years with positive TRAb. PBMC RNA served as the TCR library source. Libraries of TCR beta came from iRepertoire HTBI primers plus Arm-PCR of CDR3 regions. In TCRdb, the multiplex PCR reads were re-called with MiXCR into one record per CDR3 protein. The profile shows about 430,000 distinct CDR3 sequences, around 20% of them singletons. This specimen consisted of peripheral blood mononuclear cells (PBMCs), obtained when the disease was refractory, from a patient treated with antithyroid drugs. The receptors shown here come from a female donor with Graves disease.

The V gene is TRBV18, the J gene TRBJ1-1; possibly TRBD1 for D (6 bases). The V and J ends lost 3 bases and 1 base respectively, with 9 bases between them. The CDR3 totals 14 residues. The germline gives CDR1 KGHSH, CDR2 LQKENI. CDR3 nucleotide sequence: TGTGCCAGCTCACCTTCAGGGGAGAACACTGAAGCTTTCTTT. Its translation is CASSPSGENTEAFF.

The CDR3 is CASRLGQGAEEQYF. As DNA, the CDR3 is TGCGCCAGCAGACTGGGACAGGGGGCGGAGGAGCAGTACTTC. The rearrangement joins TRBV5-1 to TRBJ2-7; 12 bases are a match to TRBD1. The germline V gene encodes CDR1 SGHRS and CDR2 YFSETQ. The trim removed 5 bases at V and 7 bases at J, leaving 7 bases unmatched. The CDR3 covers 14 residues. Looking up the rest from reference TRBV5-1 and TRBJ2-7 gives the full variable domain: KAGVTQTPRYLIKTRGQQVTLSCSPISGHRSVSWYQQTPGQGLQFLFEYFSETQRNKGNFPGRFSGRQFSNSRSEMNVSTLELGDSALYLCASRLGQGAEEQYFGPGTRLTVT.

There are a few counts of this clonotype. The chain couples TRBV9 to TRBJ2-5; the match to TRBD1 covers 8 bases. The J segment lost 2 bases and the V segment lost 0 bases, leaving 3 bases of the junction unmatched. From germline, CDR1 is SGDLS and CDR2 YYNGEE. The CDR3 has 15 amino acids. As DNA, the CDR3 is TGTGCCAGCAGCGTAGATGGACAGGGACAAGAGACCCAGTACTTC. This sequence encodes CASSVDGQGQETQYF.

This clonotype was counted ten times or more. The chain carries TRBV6-2 or TRBV6-3 and TRBJ2-2; TRBD2 aligns across 8 bases. The CDR3 spans 16 residues. The ends lost 6 bases at V and 5 bases at J; junction bases unmatched: 11. Germline assignment: CDR1 MNHEY and CDR2 SVGEGT. The CDR3, as DNA: TGTGCCAGCAGCGCGTGGAGCGGGAGAAGTACCGGGGAGCTGTTTTTT. Amino acids: CASSAWSGRSTGELFF.

In this sample, this clonotype turned up many times. The chain employs TRBV10-3 and TRBJ2-7; D assignment may be TRBD1 or TRBD2 (5 bases each). Germline-derived CDR1 and CDR2 are ENHRY and SYGVKD. The CDR3 has 15 amino acids. The V end was cut by 3 bases, the J end by 2 bases, with 14 bases between. The CDR3 nucleotides are TGTGCCATCAGTGATCTGGGACGCAGAACCTACGAGCAGTACTTC. Translation: CAISDLGRRTYEQYF.

A note on this clonotype: Being one base from a much bigger clone, this may be a read error. The chain couples TRBV11-2 to TRBJ2-2; D call uncertain. The V and J ends lost 1 base and 6 bases respectively, with 6 bases between them. This CDR3 region has 13 residues. The germline gives CDR1 SGHAT, CDR2 FQNNGV. The CDR3 spells CASSLGAAGELFF. The CDR3 DNA sequence: TGTGCCAGCAGCTTAGGGGCGGCCGGGGAGCTGTTTTTT. Filled out from reference TRBV11-2 and TRBJ2-2, the complete variable domain reads EAGVAQSPRYKIIEKRQSVAFWCNPISGHATLYWYQQILGQGPKLLIQFQNNGVVDDSQLPKDRFSAERLKGVDSTLKIQPAKLEDSAVYLCASSLGAAGELFFGEGSRLTVL.

The rearrangement uses TRBV2 and TRBJ2-2; 13 nucleotides agree with TRBD2. The CDR3 has 17 amino acids. Germline CDR1 reads SNHLY; CDR2 reads FYNNEI. V dropped 8 bases and J dropped 8; count of bases not matched to a gene: 14. Here the CDR3 reads CASSPPGTSGAKGELFF. The CDR3 coding sequence is TGTGCCAGCTCACCCCCCGGGACTAGCGGGGCGAAGGGGGAGCTGTTTTTT. The entire variable domain, with the rest obtained from reference TRBV2 and TRBJ2-2, is as follows: EPEVTQTPSHQVTQMGQEVILRCVPISNHLYFYWYRQILGQKVEFLVSFYNNEISEKSEIFDDQFSVERPDGSNFTLKIRSTKLEDSAMYFCASSPPGTSGAKGELFFGEGSRLTVL.

The table lists this clonotype with a few counts. This chain joins TRBV5-1 and TRBJ2-3, with no clear D. The CDR3 spans 16 residues. Germline loops: CDR1 SGHRS, CDR2 YFSETQ. Trimming cost V 4 bases and J 0 bases, with 15 bases left between them. CDR3 in amino acids: CASSLGSMGSTDTQYF. The CDR3 nucleotides are TGCGCCAGCAGCCTTGGCTCTATGGGGAGCACAGATACGCAGTATTTT.

V gene TRBV12-3 or TRBV12-4 combines with J gene TRBJ2-3; weak D call: TRBD2 (8 bases). The length of the CDR3 is 15 residues. The V gene lost 8 bases and the J gene lost 4 bases, with 19 bases spanning the gap. CDR3 loop: CASREGALSPDTQYF. The DNA of the CDR3 is TGTGCCAGCCGGGAGGGGGCTCTTTCCCCAGATACGCAGTATTTT.

The table lists this clonotype with many counts. This chain uses TRBV3-1 with TRBJ2-5; a possible D gene is TRBD2 (6 bases). The CDR3 runs 15 residues. The V gene lost 5 bases and the J gene lost 3 bases, with 16 bases spanning the gap. The germline CDR1 and CDR2 sequences are LGHDT and YNNKEL (reference sequence). The CDR3 region has the DNA TGTGCCAGCAGCACTGGGGGACTGGTAGAAGAGACCCAGTACTTC. Its translation: CASSTGGLVEETQYF.

This clonotype has just a few counts. The chain links TRBV18 to TRBJ1-5; D is uncertain. The CDR3 has 13 residues. V shed 1 base and J shed 4 bases, with 5 bases lying between them. Germline V gives CDR1 KGHSH, CDR2 LQKENI. In DNA form, the CDR3 reads TGTGCCAGCTCACCACAGGCGAATCAGCCCCAGCATTTT. Protein sequence: CASSPQANQPQHF.

The sample holds a few counts of this clonotype. This chain connects TRBV4-2 to TRBJ2-7, with 7 bases matching TRBD2. Germline-derived CDR1 and CDR2 are LGHNA and YNFKEQ. This CDR3 has 14 amino acids. V was clipped by 0 bases and J by 6 bases; unmatched bases: 5. This CDR3 reads CASSQDRSGGEQYF. For the CDR3, the DNA is TGTGCCAGCAGCCAAGATAGGTCGGGAGGCGAGCAGTACTTC.

This clonotype has only a few counts. The chain has TRBV7-9 and TRBJ2-7, with 15 bases that match TRBD2. Losses at the gene ends were 5 bases for V and 2 bases for J; bases not matched to a gene: 4. This CDR3 spans 16 amino acids. The germline V gene has CDR1 SEHNR and CDR2 FQNEAQ (reference sequence). CDR3 loop: CASSPGLAGGPYEQYF. The CDR3 region has the DNA TGTGCCAGCAGCCCGGGACTAGCGGGGGGTCCCTACGAGCAGTACTTC.

The chain couples TRBV5-1 to TRBJ2-3; 9 bases are a match to TRBD1. CDR1 and CDR2 from the germline V gene are SGHRS and YFSETQ. V trimming: 4 bases; J trimming: 4 bases; junction bases outside the gene matches: 4. The CDR3 extends over 14 amino acids. CDR3 sequence: CASSDDRGADTQYF. The DNA of the CDR3 is TGCGCCAGCAGCGACGACAGGGGGGCAGATACGCAGTATTTT.

The V call is TRBV6-2 or TRBV6-3, the J call TRBJ1-1; 8 bases line up with TRBD1. The germline V gene has CDR1 MNHEY and CDR2 SVGEGT. Losses at the gene ends were 4 bases for V and 5 bases for J; bases not matched to a gene: 9. This CDR3 has 15 amino acids. CDR3 residues: CASSSSHRGGTEAFF. The CDR3 region has the DNA TGTGCCAGCAGTTCTTCCCACAGGGGGGGTACTGAAGCTTTCTTT.

This clonotype was observed a handful of times. This chain uses TRBV27 with TRBJ2-4; no clear D gene. CDR1 MNHEY and CDR2 SMNVEV come from the germline V gene (reference sequence). V lost 7 bases, J lost 0 bases, and 7 bases lay in between. The CDR3 has 13 amino acids. CDR3 loop: CASKYLAKNIQYF. The CDR3 nucleotides are TGTGCCAGCAAGTATCTAGCCAAAAACATTCAGTACTTC.

The genes are TRBV7-6 and TRBJ2-3, with D tentatively TRBD1 (6 bases). This CDR3 is built from 17 residues. V lost 0 bases and J lost 2, with 15 bases in between. CDR1 SGHVS and CDR2 FNYEAQ come from the germline V gene. The CDR3, as DNA: TGTGCCAGCAGCTTAGCGCTCTCGGACAGTTTCACAGATACGCAGTATTTT. Its protein is CASSLALSDSFTDTQYF.

This clonotype has ten or more counts. The chain uses TRBV2 and TRBJ1-2; 7 nucleotides match TRBD1. This CDR3 has 14 residues. From germline, CDR1 is SNHLY and CDR2 FYNNEI. J lost 5 bases, V lost 7 bases, and 10 bases had no gene match. The CDR3 region is CASIRGQAVYGYTF. CDR3 coding DNA: TGTGCCAGCATTCGCGGACAGGCCGTTTATGGCTACACCTTC.

This clonotype was seen a few times. This rearrangement joins TRBV10-3 to TRBJ2-7; D might be TRBD2 (6 bases). Trimming removed 6 bases from V and 2 bases from J, with 11 bases in between. In germline, CDR1 is ENHRY, CDR2 SYGVKD. This CDR3 has 13 residues. CDR3 coding DNA: TGTGCCATCAGAGTAGGAGGGCCCTACGAGCAGTACTTC. Protein sequence: CAIRVGGPYEQYF.

This clonotype was seen a single time. V gene TRBV9 combines with J gene TRBJ2-3; D assignment may be TRBD1 or TRBD2 (6 bases each). Trimming removed 5 bases at V and 3 bases at J, with 31 bases between. The CDR3 contains 20 residues. Germline V lookup: CDR1 SGDLS, CDR2 YYNGEE. CDR3 amino acids: CASSRGREAGDFTRTDTQYF. The CDR3 nucleotides read TGTGCCAGCAGTAGGGGAAGGGAGGCAGGGGACTTCACCCGAACAGATACGCAGTATTTT.

This clonotype was counted ten times or more. The V and J genes are TRBV28 and TRBJ2-1, with D unresolved. The V gene's germline CDR1 is MDHEN and CDR2 SYDVKM. The CDR3 contains 14 residues. Trimming took off 6 bases at V and 9 bases at J, with 18 bases between the two ends. For the CDR3, the DNA is TGTGCCAGCAGCCCCCTGAAAATGGTTGCTGAGCAGTTCTTC. Residues: CASSPLKMVAEQFF.

V gene TRBV6-1 combines with J gene TRBJ2-3, with 7 bases lining up with TRBD2. The trim removed 5 bases at V and 4 bases at J, leaving 6 bases unmatched. Germline V gene sequence: CDR1 MNHNS, CDR2 SASEGT. CDR3 length: 14 amino acids. The CDR3 protein is CASSTETSSDTQYF. The CDR3, as DNA: TGTGCCAGCAGTACCGAGACTAGCTCAGATACGCAGTATTTT.

This clonotype was seen more than once but under ten times. The V and J genes are TRBV5-4 and TRBJ1-2; D may be TRBD1 (6 bases). The ends were cut back, 1 base at V and 0 bases at J, with 13 bases in the middle. Germline V gives CDR1 SGHNT, CDR2 YYREEE (reference sequence). The length of the CDR3 is 16 residues. The CDR3 DNA reads as TGTGCCAGCAGCTTGTCCAGGGGAATAACTAACTATGGCTACACCTTC. Its protein product is CASSLSRGITNYGYTF.

V and J are TRBV28 and TRBJ1-6, with no clear D. CDR3 length: 14 amino acids. CDR1 MDHEN and CDR2 SYDVKM come from the germline V gene. Trimming took off 1 base at V and 8 bases at J, with 9 bases between the two ends. In nucleotides, the CDR3 is TGTGCCAGCAGTTTATTTCGTAAAGATTCACCCCTCCACTTT. It is translated as CASSLFRKDSPLHF.

Of note for this clonotype: A much larger clone is a single base away; this may be a read error. The rearrangement uses TRBV29-1 and TRBJ2-5; D remains unclear. Germline V gene sequence: CDR1 SQVTM, CDR2 ANQGSEA. The CDR3 loop spans 14 amino acids. V was clipped by 7 bases and J by 5 bases, with 20 bases between them. CDR3 residues: CSGEKAASGETQYF. DNA for the CDR3: TGCAGCGGAGAGAAGGCGGCGAGTGGGGAGACCCAGTACTTC.

The rearrangement uses TRBV5-1 and TRBJ1-4, with D possibly TRBD1 on 6 matching bases. Germline CDR1 reads SGHRS; CDR2 reads YFSETQ. This CDR3 contains 16 residues. V lost 4 bases, J lost 8 bases, and 21 bases lay in between. The CDR3 loop is CASSAVRDTGGEKLFF. CDR3 coding DNA: TGCGCCAGCAGCGCCGTCCGGGACACGGGAGGAGAAAAACTGTTTTTT.

The table lists this clonotype with a few counts. The chain has TRBV7-9 and TRBJ2-5, with 9 positions matching TRBD1. Germline V gives CDR1 SEHNR, CDR2 FQNEAQ (reference sequence). Unmatched junction bases numbered 2, after V lost 5 bases and J lost 4 bases. This CDR3 spans 13 amino acids. The CDR3 loop reads CASSHRGLETQYF. In DNA, the CDR3 is TGTGCCAGCAGCCACAGGGGGCTAGAGACCCAGTACTTC.

In this sample, this clonotype turned up many times. V gene TRBV11-2 combines with J gene TRBJ2-7, with 7 bases lining up with TRBD1. V lost 5 bases, J lost 4 bases, and 5 bases stayed unmatched. CDR1 is SGHAT, CDR2 FQNNGV, per germline. The CDR3 is made up of 13 amino acids. For the CDR3, the DNA is TGTGCCAGCAGCAAAACAGGGGCTTACGAGCAGTACTTC. Translation gives CASSKTGAYEQYF. Drawing the rest from reference TRBV11-2 and TRBJ2-7, the complete variable domain is EAGVAQSPRYKIIEKRQSVAFWCNPISGHATLYWYQQILGQGPKLLIQFQNNGVVDDSQLPKDRFSAERLKGVDSTLKIQPAKLEDSAVYLCASSKTGAYEQYFGPGTRLTVT.

This clonotype was seen a few times. The chain joins TRBV4-1 to TRBJ2-5, with unresolved D. With 1 base removed from V and 2 bases from J, the gap between germline ends came to 8 bases. This CDR3 region has 14 residues. Germline V gene lookup returns CDR1 MGHRA and CDR2 YSYEKL. CDR3 sequence (DNA): TGCGCCAGCAGCCAAGGTCCAGAGCAAGAGACCCAGTACTTC. Translated, it gives CASSQGPEQETQYF.

This rearrangement joins TRBV6-1 to TRBJ1-1; no firm D call. Germline V gives CDR1 MNHNS, CDR2 SASEGT. V gave up 6 bases and J gave up 0 bases, with 17 bases separating them. This CDR3 has 16 residues. DNA for the CDR3: TGTGCCAGCAGCTTGTTTAGCAATACCATGAACACTGAAGCTTTCTTT. It codes for CASSLFSNTMNTEAFF.